This note documents a single T cell receptor beta chain sequence. Its cognate antigen is unknown. The data originate from a study of cytomegalovirus exposure and HLA in healthy donors. Study context: Researchers found that around 80% of over 350 genotyped donors fell within the Caucasian-associated ancestry cluster. Study conclusions and caveats: Most subjects' HLA-A and HLA-B alleles were reportedly predicted from TCR beta sequences. Later on, an analysis showed TCR association rates differing by HLA locus, with DRB1 the most and HLA-C the fewest. Analysis performed later showed TCR beta chains linked to HLA being more clonally expanded than equally common others.

This CDR3 comprises 13 residues. Germline V gene sequence: CDR1 SNHLY, CDR2 FYNNEI. Deletions cut 6 bases from V and 8 bases from J, with 14 bases between. Researchers ran the PCR with 60 Vbeta and 13 Jbeta primers. The method was immunoSEQ multiplex PCR; TCRdb's version includes in-frame clones alone and lacks a portion of them. The table lists tens of thousands of clones, roughly 72% of them singletons. The J gene is TRBJ2-1, the V gene TRBV2; D not certain. The sequencing input was PBMCs. This clonotype originated in a woman in her forties or fifties in good health and CMV-seropositive. The CDR3 loop is CASSPPQLDEQFF. DNA of the CDR3: TGTGCCAGCAGCCCCCCGCAGTTGGATGAGCAGTTCTTC.